One sample yielded the 14 T cell receptor beta chains listed below, sequenced in a study of OX40 agonist ivuxolimab in advanced cancers. Here immunoSEQ multiplex PCR was the method, and the copy in TCRdb shows in-frame clones only, minus some. The sample gives tens of thousands of clones, around nine tenths of which show up once; more than 50% is in the top ten. This material consisted of CD4+ or CD8+ T cells sorted from blood, taken in a trial of the OX40 agonist ivuxolimab. The receptors were gathered from an adult with an advanced solid tumor such as melanoma, head and neck, liver or kidney cancer.

For the CDR3, the DNA is TGTGCCAGTAGTATAGTATTAAGGAGGCAGGGGGCGCCCTACAATGAGCAGTTCTTC. It yields the protein CASSIVLRRQGAPYNEQFF. V usage is TRBV19 and J usage is TRBJ2-1, with TRBD1 matching 8 bases. The CDR3 loop spans 19 amino acids. V lost 1 base to trimming and J lost 2 bases; unmatched junction nucleotides: 13. Germline V gives CDR1 LNHDA, CDR2 SQIVND (reference sequence).

This chain connects TRBV4-1 to TRBJ1-1; no definite D call. Germline assignment: CDR1 MGHRA and CDR2 YSYEKL. The CDR3 has 13 amino acids. V shed 0 bases and J shed 5 bases, with 7 bases lying between them. The CDR3 spells CASSQDRGTEAFF. For the CDR3, the DNA is TGCGCCAGCAGCCAAGATCGAGGAACTGAAGCTTTCTTT.

The rearrangement uses TRBV7-9 and TRBJ2-3, with D perhaps matching TRBD1 or TRBD2 (5 bases each). Trimming stripped 5 bases from V and 6 bases from J, with 15 bases between. The CDR3 spans 14 residues. The germline V gene has CDR1 SEHNR and CDR2 FQNEAQ (reference sequence). In DNA, the CDR3 is TGTGCCAGCAGCCGCCCAGGGCCGGGGGATACGCAGTATTTT. Its protein is CASSRPGPGDTQYF.

This chain uses TRBV5-1 with TRBJ2-3, with D perhaps assigned TRBD1 or TRBD2 (5 bases each). Germline V gene lookup returns CDR1 SGHRS and CDR2 YFSETQ. V shed 5 bases and J shed 6 bases, with 19 bases lying between them. This CDR3 has 15 amino acids. The CDR3 DNA follows: TGCGCCAGCAGTAATGAGGGACCTTTCAGCGATACGCAGTATTTT. Residues: CASSNEGPFSDTQYF.

This rearrangement joins TRBV4-1 to TRBJ1-6, with 8 positions matching TRBD1. CDR1 MGHRA and CDR2 YSYEKL come from the germline V gene. Trimming took 1 base from V and 8 from J; bases not matched to a gene: 4. The CDR3 length is 15 residues. The CDR3 loop is CASSQASGGYSPLHF. The CDR3 nucleotides read TGCGCCAGCAGCCAAGCCTCAGGGGGCTATTCACCCCTCCACTTT.

This chain connects TRBV19 to TRBJ2-3; TRBD1 aligns across 7 bases. V was pared by 7 bases and J by 2 bases, with 6 bases of the junction left unmatched. Germline V CDR1 and CDR2: LNHDA, SQIVND (reference sequence). This CDR3 has 14 residues. Written as DNA, the CDR3 is TGTGCCAGTACCACGACAGGGTACACAGATACGCAGTATTTT. As protein: CASTTTGYTDTQYF.

V gene TRBV5-5 combines with J gene TRBJ1-2; tentatively, D is TRBD1 (5 bases). From germline, CDR1 is SGHKS and CDR2 YYEKEE (reference sequence). The length of the CDR3 is 16 residues. The V end was cut by 4 bases, the J end by 4 bases, with 20 bases between. The CDR3 nucleotides are TGTGCCAGCAGCCTGACATTGTTACAGGCGGGCTATGGCTACACCTTC. It codes for CASSLTLLQAGYGYTF.

About this clone: A read error likely explains this, since a far larger clone differs by one base. The chain recombines TRBV7-2 with TRBJ2-5, with 14 bases that match TRBD2. There are 19 residues in the CDR3. CDR1 SGHTA and CDR2 FQGNSA come from the germline V gene. Losses at the gene ends were 6 bases for V and 0 bases for J; bases not matched to a gene: 12. CDR3 sequence: CASRQGLAGENPYQETQYF. DNA of the CDR3: TGTGCCAGCAGGCAGGGACTAGCGGGGGAGAACCCGTACCAAGAGACCCAGTACTTC.

The chain recombines TRBV30 with TRBJ2-5; TRBD2 agrees at 9 bases. Per germline, CDR1 GTSNPN and CDR2 SVGIG (reference sequence). The V segment lost 8 bases and the J segment 4 bases; nucleotides outside the gene matches: 5. The CDR3 loop spans 12 amino acids. The CDR3 region is CATAGGGETQYF. The CDR3 region has the DNA TGTGCCACGGCGGGGGGGGGAGAGACCCAGTACTTC.

The chain uses TRBV4-1 and TRBJ2-3, with no clear D. Trimming took off 1 base at V and 0 bases at J, with 11 bases between the two ends. Germline V gene data show CDR1 as MGHRA and CDR2 as YSYEKL. This CDR3 contains 16 residues. CDR3 coding DNA: TGCGCCAGCAGCCAAGTTTTCGGAACTAGCACAGATACGCAGTATTTT. Its protein is CASSQVFGTSTDTQYF.

The J gene is TRBJ1-1, the V gene TRBV4-1; 9 bases are a match to TRBD1. The CDR3 runs 15 residues. Germline CDR1 is MGHRA and CDR2 is YSYEKL. The junction had 13 bases not matched to a gene; V was cut back by 4 bases and J by 10 bases. The CDR3 DNA sequence: TGCGCCAGCAGCCCCCGGGACAGGGATTACTTGGGAGCTTTCTTT. Translating it yields CASSPRDRDYLGAFF.

The rearrangement joins TRBV7-2 to TRBJ1-1; D may be TRBD1 (6 bases). V lost 7 bases, J lost 4 bases, and 13 bases lay in between. The CDR3 totals 13 residues. The V gene's germline CDR1 is SGHTA and CDR2 FQGNSA. CDR3 coding DNA: TGTGCCAGCACCGCGGGACACCCCACTGAAGCTTTCTTT. This translates into CASTAGHPTEAFF. Drawing the rest from reference TRBV7-2 and TRBJ1-1, the complete variable domain is GAGVSQSPSNKVTEKGKDVELRCDPISGHTALYWYRQSLGQGLEFLIYFQGNSAPDKSGLPSDRFSAERTGGSVSTLTIQRTQQEDSAVYLCASTAGHPTEAFFGQGTRLTVV.

This clone was observed a handful of times. V gene TRBV6-1 combines with J gene TRBJ2-3; 13 bases match TRBD2. The CDR3 spans 15 residues. Germline V lookup: CDR1 MNHNS, CDR2 SASEGT. V was pared by 3 bases and J by 6 bases, with 3 bases of the junction left unmatched. The CDR3 loop reads CASSDTSGGADTQYF. DNA for the CDR3: TGTGCCAGCAGTGATACTAGCGGGGGGGCGGATACGCAGTATTTT.

The V gene is TRBV5-6, the J gene TRBJ2-7; D is ambiguous. The germline CDR1 and CDR2 sequences are SGHDT and YYEEEE. The CDR3 runs 13 residues. V was pared by 0 bases and J by 3 bases, with 7 bases between. CDR3 residues: CASSLVAGYEQYF. The CDR3 region has the DNA TGTGCCAGCAGCTTGGTCGCAGGCTACGAGCAGTACTTC.